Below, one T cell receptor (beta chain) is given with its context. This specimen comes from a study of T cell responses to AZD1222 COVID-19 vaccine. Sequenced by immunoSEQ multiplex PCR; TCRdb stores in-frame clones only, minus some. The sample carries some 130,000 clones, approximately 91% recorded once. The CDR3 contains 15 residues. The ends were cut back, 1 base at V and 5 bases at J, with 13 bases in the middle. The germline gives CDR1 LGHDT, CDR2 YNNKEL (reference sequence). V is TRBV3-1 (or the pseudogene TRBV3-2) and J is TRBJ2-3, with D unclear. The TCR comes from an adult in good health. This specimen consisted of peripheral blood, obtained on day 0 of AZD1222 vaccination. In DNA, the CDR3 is TGTGCCAGCAGCCAAGGAGGAAGGAGAGTAGATACGCAGTATTTT. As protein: CASSQGGRRVDTQYF.